These 15 T cell receptor beta chains were all obtained from the same sample, sequenced in a study of blood T cell repertoires in COVID-19. The data were produced by immunoSEQ multiplex PCR, yet TCRdb's version contains in-frame clones alone and is incomplete. The sample has about 500,000 clones, approximately 86% seen once; the top ten hold approximately 0.7%. The sequenced sample consisted of PBMCs or T cells enriched from blood (not recorded which). These receptors were collected from a young woman who had recovered from COVID-19.

The chain recombines TRBV9 with TRBJ1-5; 9 nucleotides agree with TRBD1. The CDR3 is made up of 15 amino acids. Germline CDR1 SGDLS, CDR2 YYNGEE. The junction had 9 bases not matched to a gene; V was cut back by 3 bases and J by 8 bases. CDR3 bases: TGTGCCAGCAGCGAGGGACAGGGTGGCCGGGAGCCCCAGCATTTT. It yields the protein CASSEGQGGREPQHF.

This rearrangement joins TRBV6-9 to TRBJ2-3; TRBD2 agrees at 7 bases. Germline CDR1 reads MNHGY; CDR2 reads SVAAGI. The CDR3 consists of 13 residues. J gave up 6 bases and V 3 bases, and 3 bases lay outside the gene matches. CDR3 region: CASSYPGGDTQYF. Here the CDR3 DNA reads TGTGCCAGCAGTTACCCCGGGGGGGATACGCAGTATTTT.

J is TRBJ2-7 and V is TRBV30; 9 positions agree with TRBD1. J was trimmed by 3 bases and V by 2 bases; bases with no gene match: 2. Germline CDR1 and CDR2: GTSNPN and SVGIG (reference sequence). CDR3 length: 13 amino acids. The CDR3 loop reads CAWSTGGVYEQYF. The DNA of the CDR3 is TGTGCCTGGAGTACAGGGGGCGTCTACGAGCAGTACTTC.

The chain joins TRBV21-1 to TRBJ1-2; the table assigns TRBD1, which was not confirmed against the DNA. TRBV21-1 is a listed pseudogene. This CDR3 has 16 amino acids. CDR3 nucleotide sequence: TGTGCCAGCAGCAAAATCTGGGTCGGACAGGGAGATGGCTACACCTTC. Translating it yields CASSKIWVGQGDGYTF.

The CDR3 sequence is CASRGQGNFGYTF. CDR3 DNA: TGTGCCAGCAGGGGACAGGGGAATTTCGGCTACACCTTC. The V call is TRBV27, the J call TRBJ1-2, with 10 bases identical to TRBD1. The CDR3 is 13 amino acids. The V segment lost 6 bases and the J segment 8 bases; nucleotides outside the gene matches: 6. CDR1 is MNHEY and CDR2 is SMNVEV in the germline V gene (reference sequence).

The chain couples TRBV2 to TRBJ2-7; TRBD2 is a possible D gene (6 bases). There are 13 residues in the CDR3. V lost 3 bases, J lost 3 bases, and 9 bases lay in between. Germline V gene data show CDR1 as SNHLY and CDR2 as FYNNEI. The chain's CDR3 is CASSETGDYEQYF. CDR3 sequence (DNA): TGTGCCAGCAGTGAGACGGGGGACTACGAGCAGTACTTC.

This clone occurred a few times. The chain couples TRBV19 to TRBJ1-5, with no clear D. The CDR3 consists of 16 residues. V lost 2 bases, J lost 1 base, and 12 bases lay in between. Per the germline V gene, CDR1 is LNHDA and CDR2 is SQIVND (reference sequence). CDR3 nucleotides: TGTGCCAGTAGTATATTGACTGGGAGGAGCAATCAGCCCCAGCATTTT. It specifies CASSILTGRSNQPQHF.

The chain joins TRBV6-5 to TRBJ1-1; 9 nucleotides agree with TRBD1. V dropped 9 bases and J dropped 2; count of bases not matched to a gene: 4. Germline V gene sequence: CDR1 MNHEY, CDR2 SVGAGI. The CDR3 runs to 13 residues. CDR3 sequence reads: CASLGQGNTEAFF. CDR3 DNA: TGTGCCAGTTTGGGACAGGGCAACACTGAAGCTTTCTTT.

The rearrangement links TRBV21-1 to TRBJ2-3; the DNA was not compared with TRBD2, the D call given in the table. TRBV21-1 is an annotated pseudogene. This CDR3 is 15 amino acids long. CDR3 protein: CAIVSGLAPTDTQYF. CDR3 bases: TGTGCCATTGTTAGCGGGTTGGCCCCCACAGATACGCAGTATTTT.

CDR3 bases: TGCAGCGCTATGGGGGGGTCCGATACTGAAGCTTTCTTT. This gives the protein CSAMGGSDTEAFF. The genes are TRBV29-1 and TRBJ1-1, with D tentatively TRBD1 (5 bases). The CDR3 has 13 residues. Per the germline V gene, CDR1 is SQVTM and CDR2 is ANQGSEA. V lost 7 bases to trimming and J lost 5 bases, with 17 bases between them.

V and J are TRBV7-9 and TRBJ2-7, with 7 bases lining up with TRBD1. CDR1 SEHNR and CDR2 FQNEAQ come from the germline V gene (reference sequence). This CDR3 has 13 amino acids. V lost 5 bases to trimming and J lost 5 bases; unmatched junction nucleotides: 6. CDR3 sequence: CASSGDRIHEQYF. Here the CDR3 DNA reads TGTGCCAGCAGCGGGGACAGAATCCACGAGCAGTACTTC.

This chain uses TRBV6-5 with TRBJ2-5; D is possibly TRBD2 (5 bases). Germline V gives CDR1 MNHEY, CDR2 SVGAGI. Between the trimmed V and J ends, which lost 3 bases and 4 bases, there was a span of 12 bases. This CDR3 has 14 residues. The CDR3 sequence: CASSYGREGETQYF. The CDR3 DNA reads as TGTGCCAGCAGTTATGGCCGTGAGGGAGAGACCCAGTACTTC.

This chain uses TRBV5-4 with TRBJ2-5; 13 bases line up with TRBD2. Germline CDR1 reads SGHNT; CDR2 reads YYREEE (reference sequence). The CDR3 extends over 16 amino acids. Trimming took 4 bases from V and 3 from J; bases not matched to a gene: 6. The CDR3 sequence: CASSPQTSGGKETQYF. For the CDR3, the DNA is TGTGCCAGCAGCCCCCAGACTAGCGGGGGGAAAGAGACCCAGTACTTC.

This clone was detected only once. This chain connects TRBV28 to TRBJ2-1; 8 bases align to TRBD1. The CDR3 runs to 17 residues. In germline, CDR1 is MDHEN, CDR2 SYDVKM. V gave up 4 bases and J gave up 2 bases; unmatched junction bases: 10. CDR3 coding DNA: TGTGCCAGCAGTTCTCCCCACGGACAGGGAGCCTACAATGAGCAGTTCTTC. Amino acids: CASSSPHGQGAYNEQFF.

This clone occurred a few times. The rearrangement uses TRBV3-1 (or the pseudogene TRBV3-2) and TRBJ1-1, with D possibly being TRBD1 (5 bases). Germline-derived CDR1 and CDR2 are LGHDT and YNNKEL (reference sequence). This CDR3 region has 14 residues. V lost 4 bases, J lost 4 bases, and 13 bases lay in between. The CDR3 DNA is TGTGCCAGCAGCCCACAATGGGGGGGCACTGAAGCTTTCTTT. Translating it yields CASSPQWGGTEAFF.